This T cell receptor beta chain stems from a study of PD-L1 blockade in urothelial cancer. Overall study context: Male sex and bladder-origin urothelial cancer characterized about 85% of the 29 patients. Median blood clonality was about 0.086, with some 89,000 unique TCRs. The patients had undergone anywhere from 0 to 3 prior chemotherapy regimens.

CDR1 ENHRY and CDR2 SYGVKD come from the germline V gene. This CDR3 spans 14 amino acids. V gave up 2 bases and J gave up 0 bases, with 7 bases separating them. This clone occurred once. Regarding time point: pretreatment peripheral blood. Assay: immunoSEQ multiplex PCR; the TCRdb copy retains only in-frame clones and omits some. Of about 53,000 clones listed, 87% are singletons. The specimen comprised PBMCs, sampled around atezolizumab (anti-PD-L1) treatment. The chain joins TRBV10-3 to TRBJ1-2; D is ambiguous. The TCR was taken from an older woman with urothelial cancer. The CDR3 DNA sequence: TGTGCCATCAGTGAGGGAGGGTCTAACTATGGCTACACCTTC. Translation gives CAISEGGSNYGYTF.